This T cell receptor beta chain was profiled in a study of PD-1 blockade in classical Hodgkin lymphoma. Overall study findings and caveats: Factors driving the repertoire differences, possibly disease activity or prior therapy, remain undefined.

As regards this clone: The antigen remains undetermined.

Relapses following autologous stem cell transplantation were seen in all patients, with brentuximab vedotin exposure varying. The study isolated CD8+ T cells from thawed PBMCs by magnetic negative selection. Germline lookup yields CDR1 SGDLS and CDR2 YYNGEE. This CDR3 region has 15 residues. V was trimmed by 0 bases and J by 4 bases, leaving 8 bases between them. Libraries were prepared by immunoSEQ multiplex PCR; TCRdb keeps only in-frame clonotypes and omits some of them. This table has about 27,000 clones, roughly 88% appearing once. The V gene is TRBV9, the J gene TRBJ2-6; no reliable D call. This receptor was taken from a human donor with classical Hodgkin lymphoma. This specimen was CD8+ T cells from blood, taken at baseline. The DNA for the CDR3 is TGTGCCAGCAGCGTAGGCGGCTCCGGGGCCAACGTCCTGACTTTC. It specifies CASSVGGSGANVLTF.